The 23 T cell receptor beta chains presented below share a single source sample, sequenced in a study of cytomegalovirus exposure and HLA in healthy donors. Vbeta (60) and Jbeta (13) primers were used in the PCR. Some clones are missing from TCRdb's copy, which holds only in-frame ones; the method was immunoSEQ multiplex PCR. The sample carries some 99,000 clones, about 80% recorded once. The source material was PBMCs. The receptors originated from a woman between 45 and 65 years old in good health and CMV-seropositive.

This clone was detected only a few times. V usage is TRBV7-6 and J usage is TRBJ2-5; 9 nucleotides agree with TRBD2. Germline CDR1 is SGHVS and CDR2 is FNYEAQ. V shed 7 bases, J shed 5 bases, and the junction held 11 bases outside the gene matches. CDR3 size: 15 residues. CDR3 coding DNA: TGTGCCAGCATTCTCGGAGCGGGAGGAGGTGAGACCCAGTACTTC. It encodes CASILGAGGGETQYF. The whole variable domain, remainder taken from reference TRBV7-6 and TRBJ2-5, is GAGVSQSPRYKVTKRGQDVALRCDPISGHVSLYWYRQALGQGPEFLTYFNYEAQQDKSGLPNDRFSAERPEGSISTLTIQRTEQRDSAMYRCASILGAGGGETQYFGPGTRLLVL.

The rearrangement links TRBV5-8 to TRBJ2-3; 9 bases align to TRBD2. The CDR3 spans 16 residues. Germline CDR1 is SGHTS and CDR2 is YDEGEE. J lost 4 bases, V lost 0 bases, and 6 bases had no gene match. The CDR3 loop is CASSLDVSGRSDTQYF. The CDR3 DNA is TGTGCCAGCAGCTTGGATGTTAGCGGGAGATCAGATACGCAGTATTTT.

The chain combines TRBV27 with TRBJ2-6; D possibly corresponds to TRBD2 (5 bases). V was shortened by 5 bases and J by 4 bases, with 18 bases between the two germline ends. Germline loops: CDR1 MNHEY, CDR2 SMNVEV (reference sequence). This CDR3 is built from 17 residues. Here the CDR3 reads CASSQLDAGWGANVLTF. DNA for the CDR3: TGTGCCAGCAGTCAGTTGGACGCGGGCTGGGGGGCCAACGTCCTGACTTTC.

The chain recombines TRBV5-4 with TRBJ1-1, with TRBD1 as a possible D gene (6 bases). The germline CDR1 and CDR2 sequences are SGHNT and YYREEE (reference sequence). This CDR3 comprises 14 residues. Trimming stripped 0 bases from V and 5 bases from J, with 11 bases between. The CDR3 DNA is TGTGCCAGCAGCTTGGAGGGGGGGCGGACTGAAGCTTTCTTT. It translates to CASSLEGGRTEAFF.

In its sample, this clone was seen once. The V gene is TRBV6-1, the J gene TRBJ2-5; tentative D call: TRBD1 (6 bases). The J call may be faulty, since TRBJ2-7 better matches the DNA end. Germline V gives CDR1 MNHNS, CDR2 SASEGT. The CDR3 totals 12 residues. CDR3 residues: CASSEYRAEQYF. CDR3 DNA: TGTGCCAGCAGTGAGTACAGGGCCGAGCAGTACTTC.

The chain recombines TRBV4-1 with TRBJ2-7, with a possible D match to TRBD2 (5 bases). CDR3 length: 13 residues. CDR1 is MGHRA, CDR2 YSYEKL, per germline. V was pared by 4 bases and J by 3 bases, with 10 bases between. CDR3 sequence: CASSLGLNYEQYF. The CDR3 coding sequence is TGCGCCAGCAGCCTCGGACTGAACTACGAGCAGTACTTC.

The chain joins TRBV5-4 to TRBJ1-2; D is perhaps TRBD1 (6 bases). Per germline, CDR1 SGHNT and CDR2 YYREEE (reference sequence). The CDR3 length is 15 residues. With 0 bases removed from V and 4 bases from J, the gap between germline ends came to 13 bases. The CDR3 coding sequence is TGTGCCAGCAGCTTGGCCCGGGGGGCGTCCTATGGCTACACCTTC. The encoded protein is CASSLARGASYGYTF.

The rearrangement links TRBV9 to TRBJ2-7, with TRBD1 identical over 9 bases. The CDR3 totals 14 residues. CDR1 is SGDLS and CDR2 is YYNGEE in the germline V gene. J was trimmed by 5 bases and V by 3 bases; bases with no gene match: 6. The CDR3 loop is CASSARQGVNEQYF. CDR3 sequence (DNA): TGTGCCAGCAGCGCCAGACAGGGGGTCAACGAGCAGTACTTC.

The chain uses TRBV9 and TRBJ1-1; D might be TRBD1 (5 bases). Per germline, CDR1 SGDLS and CDR2 YYNGEE. The V end was cut by 2 bases, the J end by 1 base, with 9 bases between. The CDR3 is made up of 14 amino acids. CDR3 sequence (DNA): TGTGCCAGCAGCGTCTTACAGGAGAACACTGAAGCTTTCTTT. Its translation: CASSVLQENTEAFF.

The chain employs TRBV11-2 and TRBJ2-2; possibly TRBD2 for D (5 bases). Trimming took 4 bases from V and 7 from J, leaving 13 bases between them. Germline V CDR1 and CDR2: SGHAT, FQNNGV. There are 14 residues in the CDR3. The CDR3: CASSSRTGNGELFF. CDR3 sequence (DNA): TGTGCCAGCAGCTCCCGCACGGGGAACGGGGAGCTGTTTTTT.

This clone was detected only once. The chain couples TRBV7-7 to TRBJ2-1; 7 positions agree with TRBD1. The germline gives CDR1 SSHAT, CDR2 FNYEAQ (reference sequence). The ends lost 1 base at V and 2 bases at J; junction bases unmatched: 8. This CDR3 is 17 amino acids long. CDR3 nucleotide sequence: TGTGCCAGCAGCTTAGAGGCAGCCGGGACAGCCTACAATGAGCAGTTCTTC. It translates to CASSLEAAGTAYNEQFF. The full variable domain, rest sourced from reference TRBV7-7 and TRBJ2-1, is GAGVSQSPRYKVTKRGQDVTLRCDPISSHATLYWYQQALGQGPEFLTYFNYEAQPDKSGLPSDRFSAERPEGSISTLTIQRTEQRDSAMYRCASSLEAAGTAYNEQFFGPGTRLTVL.

V usage is TRBV5-5 and J usage is TRBJ2-7; 9 bases agree with TRBD1. From germline, CDR1 is SGHKS and CDR2 YYEKEE (reference sequence). The CDR3 consists of 14 residues. V was pared by 4 bases and J by 3 bases, with 5 bases of the junction left unmatched. CDR3 sequence (DNA): TGTGCCAGCAGCCGCCCGGGACAGGGCTACGAGCAGTACTTC. This gives the protein CASSRPGQGYEQYF.

This clone was observed once. This chain connects TRBV9 to TRBJ2-3; 10 positions match TRBD1. Germline CDR1 is SGDLS and CDR2 is YYNGEE. There are 15 residues in the CDR3. V lost 1 base, J lost 3 bases, and 2 bases stayed unmatched. CDR3 in amino acids: CASSVPGQGTDTQYF. CDR3 bases: TGTGCCAGCAGCGTACCGGGACAGGGGACAGATACGCAGTATTTT.

The chain employs TRBV29-1 and TRBJ2-5; TRBD2 matches 7 bases. Germline V lookup: CDR1 SQVTM, CDR2 ANQGSEA. The V gene end was trimmed by 4 bases and the J gene end by 5 bases; junction bases not matched to a gene: 4. The CDR3 extends over 12 amino acids. The CDR3 DNA reads TGCAGCGTTGTCCCCGGGGGGGAGACCCAGTACTTC. It is translated as CSVVPGGETQYF.

The rearrangement joins TRBV5-1 to TRBJ2-7, with D perhaps matching TRBD2 (6 bases). The V and J ends lost 1 base and 7 bases respectively, with 12 bases between them. Germline loops: CDR1 SGHRS, CDR2 YFSETQ. This CDR3 spans 13 amino acids. Here the CDR3 reads CASSLTGVEEQYF. The DNA for the CDR3 is TGCGCCAGCAGCTTGACGGGAGTGGAAGAGCAGTACTTC.

The rearrangement uses TRBV7-2 and TRBJ2-3; 7 bases match TRBD1. Germline V lookup: CDR1 SGHTA, CDR2 FQGNSA. J gave up 2 bases and V 9 bases, and 20 bases lay outside the gene matches. The CDR3 contains 18 residues. For the CDR3, the DNA is TGTGCCAGTAGCACCCGCCACAGGGGCCGCTTGTTCACAGATACGCAGTATTTT. Residues: CASSTRHRGRLFTDTQYF.

The chain links TRBV5-5 to TRBJ2-7; 7 bases are a match to TRBD1. Germline-derived CDR1 and CDR2 are SGHKS and YYEKEE (reference sequence). The CDR3 spans 14 residues. Trimming removed 0 bases from V and 0 bases from J; junction bases left unmatched: 0. Here the CDR3 DNA reads TGTGCCAGCAGCTTGGCAGGGGGCTCCTACGAGCAGTACTTC. Its translation is CASSLAGGSYEQYF.

This clone was counted only a few times. V is TRBV5-6 and J is TRBJ2-1; 7 bases are a match to TRBD2. The ends lost 4 bases at V and 8 bases at J; junction bases unmatched: 9. The CDR3 has 14 residues. Per germline, CDR1 SGHDT and CDR2 YYEEEE. CDR3: CASSPRGDSDEQFF. Written as DNA, the CDR3 is TGTGCCAGCAGCCCCCGGGGGGATAGCGATGAGCAGTTCTTC.

This clone was seen a few times. The CDR3 DNA follows: TGTGCCAGCTCCGCAGGGGACGAGCAGTACTTC. This codes for CASSAGDEQYF. J is TRBJ2-7 and V is TRBV18; D is possibly TRBD1 (6 bases). V was shortened by 6 bases and J by 5 bases, with 8 bases between the two germline ends. CDR1 KGHSH and CDR2 LQKENI come from the germline V gene. There are 11 residues in the CDR3.

As regards this clone: An end of the junction differs from the germline gene, which may be a read error. The chain employs TRBV7-2 and TRBJ2-1, with D perhaps matching TRBD2 (6 bases). Germline V gene data show CDR1 as SGHTA and CDR2 as FQGNSA. CDR3 length: 12 residues. The CDR3 DNA follows: TGTGCCAGCAGCATAGCGGCCAATGAGCAGTTCTTC. Its protein is CASSIAANEQFF.

The chain combines TRBV5-1 with TRBJ2-7; a weak D match, TRBD2 (6 bases). CDR1 SGHRS and CDR2 YFSETQ come from the germline V gene. Between the trimmed V and J ends, which lost 0 bases and 2 bases, there was a span of 15 bases. The CDR3 has 16 residues. As DNA, the CDR3 is TGCGCCAGCAGCTTGGCTCCGGGACTGGGAACCTACGAGCAGTACTTC. Encoded protein: CASSLAPGLGTYEQYF.

The chain's CDR3 is CASSTGTSGAGETQYF. DNA of the CDR3: TGTGCCAGCAGCACGGGGACTAGCGGGGCTGGGGAGACCCAGTACTTC. The chain recombines TRBV7-2 with TRBJ2-5; 13 bases map to TRBD2. The germline V gene encodes CDR1 SGHTA and CDR2 FQGNSA. The V and J ends lost 5 bases and 5 bases, in that order; junction bases with no gene match: 8. The CDR3 consists of 16 residues.

The genes are TRBV5-6 and TRBJ2-6; 8 bases match TRBD2. Germline CDR1 reads SGHDT; CDR2 reads YYEEEE. CDR3 length: 16 amino acids. V was clipped by 0 bases and J by 10 bases; unmatched bases: 9. The CDR3 reads CASSLERGRVSNVLTF. The CDR3 DNA reads as TGTGCCAGCAGCTTGGAGCGGGGGCGTGTAAGTAACGTCCTGACTTTC.